Listed below are T cell receptor beta chains from one sample, sequenced in a study of shared clonotypes between healthy human individuals. The table came from immunoSEQ multiplex PCR; TCRdb's copy has only in-frame clones and leaves some out. Here the sample spans roughly 2.2 million clones, 85% to 95% being singletons. Material for sequencing was naive CD4+ T cells from PBMCs. The receptors derive from a man aged 18 to 30 in good health. Some clones in this sample may be carry-over from other donors' samples. CDR3s include the opening cysteine and the closing phenylalanine or tryptophan. Each record gives: D gene, J gene, clone size, V gene, CDR3 DNA, CDR3 protein. D genes are given only for firm matches. Some rows mark clone size as missing; the rest say once, few, many or name a class of expanded clone.

NA,TRBJ2-5,NA,TRBV5-4,TGTGCCAGCAGTGTGGTGGGAGGTGGTCAAGAGACCCAGTACTTC,CASSVVGGGQETQYF
NA,TRBJ1-2,NA,TRBV5-4,TGTGCCAGCAGCTCGCGCTTGGCTAACTATGGCTACACCTTC,CASSSRLANYGYTF
NA,TRBJ1-4,few,TRBV15,TGTGCCACCAGCAGAGATCTAGGGTTTACTAATGAAAAACTGTTTTTT,CATSRDLGFTNEKLFF
NA,TRBJ2-1,NA,TRBV28,TGTGCCAGCAGGGGATACGATGAGCAGTTCTTC,CASRGYDEQFF
NA,TRBJ2-4,NA,TRBV19,TGTGCCAGTAGTATCTCTGCCGCGAGAAACATTCAGTACTTC,CASSISAARNIQYF
NA,TRBJ2-3,NA,TRBV11-3,TGTGCCAGCAGCTTAGGTGGTACAGATACGCAGTATTTT,CASSLGGTDTQYF
TRBD1,TRBJ2-7,NA,TRBV30,TGTGCCTGGTGCGGACAGGGAAGGGAGCAGTACTTC,CAWCGQGREQYF
TRBD2,TRBJ2-5,once,TRBV28,TGTGCCAGCAGTTTAGCAGGGACTAGGCGAGAGACCCAGTACTTC,CASSLAGTRRETQYF
TRBD2,TRBJ2-5,NA,TRBV28,TGTGCCAGCAGTTCCCGGACTAGCGGAGAGCAGTACTTC,CASSSRTSGEQYF
TRBD2,TRBJ2-2,NA,TRBV5-1,TGCGCCAGCAGCTTGGTTCGGGAGGCTCTCACCGGGGAGCTGTTTTTT,CASSLVREALTGELFF
NA,TRBJ2-6,NA,TRBV10-3,TGTGCCATCAGTCCTGGGGGGTCCGGGGCCAACGTCCTGACTTTC,CAISPGGSGANVLTF
NA,TRBJ1-2,NA,TRBV28,TGTGCCAGCAAGTCGGGCAGAGCTAACTATGGTTACACCTTC,CASKSGRANYGYTF
NA,TRBJ2-3,NA,TRBV28,TGTGCCAGCAGTCCGCGTGACGTCGGAGATACGCAGTATTTT,CASSPRDVGDTQYF
NA,TRBJ1-5,once,TRBV28,TGTGCCAGCAGCCGCGCCTTGGCGGTGCAGCCCCAGCATTTT,CASSRALAVQPQHF
NA,TRBJ1-1,NA,TRBV27,TGTGCCAGCAGAGCGTCCTTCTCCGACACTGAAGCTTTCTTT,CASRASFSDTEAFF
NA,TRBJ2-1,NA,TRBV4-2,TGTGCCAGCAGCCAAGGGCATGATGAGCAGTTCTTC,CASSQGHDEQFF
TRBD2,TRBJ2-1,NA,TRBV7-2,TGTGCCAGCAGCTTAGGGGCTAGCGGGAGGGCATCGTACAATGAGCAGTTCTTC,CASSLGASGRASYNEQFF
NA,TRBJ2-5,NA,TRBV7-2,TGTGCCAGCAGCGTACGGACAGCTCAAGAGACCCAGTACTTC,CASSVRTAQETQYF
NA,TRBJ1-5,NA,TRBV19,TGTGCCAGTAGTATGGAAGGGCTCGCAGGGCGAGCTCAGCCCCAGCATTTT,CASSMEGLAGRAQPQHF